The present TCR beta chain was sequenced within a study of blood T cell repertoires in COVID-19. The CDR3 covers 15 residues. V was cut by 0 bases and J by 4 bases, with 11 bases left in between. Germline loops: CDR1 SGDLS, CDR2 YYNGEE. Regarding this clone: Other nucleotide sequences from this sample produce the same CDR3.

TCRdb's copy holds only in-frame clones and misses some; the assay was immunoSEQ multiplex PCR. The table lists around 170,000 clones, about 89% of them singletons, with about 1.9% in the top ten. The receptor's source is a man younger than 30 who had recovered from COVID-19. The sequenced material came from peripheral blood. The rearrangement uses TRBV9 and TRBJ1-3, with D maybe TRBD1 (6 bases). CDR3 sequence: CASSVEAGAGNTIYF. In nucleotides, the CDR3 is TGTGCCAGCAGCGTAGAGGCAGGGGCAGGAAACACCATATATTTT. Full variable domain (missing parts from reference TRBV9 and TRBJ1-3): DSGVTQTPKHLITATGQRVTLRCSPRSGDLSVYWYQQSLDQGLQFLIQYYNGEERAKGNILERFSAQQFPDLHSELNLSSLELGDSALYFCASSVEAGAGNTIYFGEGSWLTVV.